This T cell receptor beta chain derives from a study of Ad26.COV2.S vaccination and SARS-CoV-2 variants. The wider study: Ad26.COV2.S arm of COV1001 included the donor. General study points: Considerable breadth of spike-specific CD8+ and CD4+ T cell responses has reportedly been documented following vaccination. Vaccine recipients and placebo recipients showed similar non-spike TCR breadth.

The assay was immunoSEQ multiplex PCR, and TCRdb's table has in-frame clones only and misses some. The table records about 350,000 clones, roughly 81% of them present only once. About this clone: Its antigen is unknown.

Treatment meaning: around 19 received Ad26.COV2.S at low or high dose, single or two shots; roughly 5 received placebo; per-sample allocation not given. Collection of samples fell on day 63 after the first vaccine or placebo injection. Vaccination used an Ad26 vector expressing Wuhan-strain SARS-CoV-2 spike. The sample in question was peripheral blood, obtained in a trial of Ad26.COV2.S vaccine versus placebo. This sequence was found in a person aged 18-60 years who received the Ad26.COV2.S COVID-19 vaccine or a placebo.

CDR3 amino acids: CASSADWGSYNEQFF. CDR3 nucleotides: TGTGCCAGCAGCGCGGACTGGGGCTCCTACAATGAGCAGTTCTTC. This chain uses TRBV9 with TRBJ2-1, with a weak D call TRBD2 (5 bases). This CDR3 has 15 amino acids. Trimming removed 3 bases at V and 0 bases at J, with 10 bases between. CDR1 is SGDLS and CDR2 is YYNGEE in the germline V gene.